This TCR beta chain derives from a study of PD-1 blockade in classical Hodgkin lymphoma. Study-level results: Lower baseline TCR diversity marked trial partial responders and progressors. Unlike CD8+ TCR diversity, which did not rise significantly by C4D1, CD4+ TCR diversity did.

As regards this clone: Its cognate antigen is unknown.

Libraries were prepared by immunoSEQ multiplex PCR; TCRdb keeps only in-frame clonotypes and omits some of them. The table shows some 96,000 clones, with more than 90% occurring only once. Every one of the patients relapsed after autologous stem cell transplantation (brentuximab vedotin exposure was variable). V shed 2 bases and J shed 3 bases, with 1 base lying between them. The CDR3 length is 11 residues. Germline loops: CDR1 LGHNA, CDR2 YNFKEQ. This TCR was recovered from a human donor with classical Hodgkin lymphoma. The specimen comprised peripheral blood mononuclear cells (PBMCs), sampled at baseline. This chain joins TRBV4-2 and TRBJ1-2, with D unresolved. CDR3 DNA sequence: TGTGCCAGCAGCCAATACTATGGCTACACCTTC. Its protein is CASSQYYGYTF.